The present entry profiles one TCR beta chain with its context. As yet, its antigen is unknown. The data stem from a study of T cell responses to AZD1222 COVID-19 vaccine. Method: immunoSEQ multiplex PCR; TCRdb's copy keeps in-frame clones and lacks some. In the table there are 140,000 to 150,000 clones, just over 90% of which are singletons. Points from the study as a whole: White British ancestry dominated among donors, who included more females, and clonal diversity was possibly underestimated. An increase in Spike-specific TCR breadth and depth was observed after two AZD1222 doses.

This CDR3 is built from 14 residues. Germline V lookup: CDR1 SGHNT, CDR2 YYREEE (reference sequence). Trimming took off 3 bases at V and 8 bases at J, with 17 bases between the two ends. This specimen consisted of peripheral blood, obtained 28 days after the second AZD1222 dose. This chain links TRBV5-4 with TRBJ1-2; D gene ambiguous. The sequence came from an adult who received the AZD1222 COVID-19 vaccine. CDR3 sequence (DNA): TGTGCCAGCAGCTCTTCCTCGGGAGCCGTCGGCTACACCTTC. It is translated as CASSSSSGAVGYTF.